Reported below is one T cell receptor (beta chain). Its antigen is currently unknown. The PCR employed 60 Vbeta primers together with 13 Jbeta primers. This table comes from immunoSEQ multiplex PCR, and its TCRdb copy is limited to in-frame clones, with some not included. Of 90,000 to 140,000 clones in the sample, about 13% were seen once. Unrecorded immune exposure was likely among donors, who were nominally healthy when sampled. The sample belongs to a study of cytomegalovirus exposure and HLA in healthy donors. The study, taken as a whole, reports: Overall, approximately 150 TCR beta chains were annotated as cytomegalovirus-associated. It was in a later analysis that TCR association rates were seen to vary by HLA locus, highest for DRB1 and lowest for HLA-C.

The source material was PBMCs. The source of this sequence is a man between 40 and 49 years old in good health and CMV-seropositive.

The CDR3 spells CASRETGSNQPQHF. The CDR3 coding sequence is TGTGCCAGCAGAGAGACAGGGAGCAATCAGCCCCAGCATTTT. J is TRBJ1-5 and V is TRBV6-5, with 7 nucleotides matching TRBD1. Germline V gene sequence: CDR1 MNHEY, CDR2 SVGAGI. The CDR3 extends over 14 amino acids. With V trimmed by 6 bases and J by 1 base, 3 bases remained unmatched.